A single T cell receptor beta chain is shown here with its context. The antigen is unknown. Sample-barcoded 5' priming and a J-beta primer mix drove a second PCR of roughly 7 to 11 cycles. The template-switch adaptor was a 5' adaptor with 12 random nucleotides. It tagged each cDNA molecule. TCRdb itself ran the 5' RACE reads through MiXCR, one entry per CDR3 protein. The top ten hold 25% to 30% of the sample, which has about 830,000 distinct CDR3 sequences, 55% to 65% seen once. The source of the sample is a study of blood T cells in healthy people across ages. In the study overall: Template switching caught about one barcoded beta molecule for each two T cells. Study results and caveats: Because sorting was not performed, PBMCs prevented conclusive naive versus antigen-experienced comparison. A roughly linear fall in TCR beta diversity per million T cells was seen with increasing age.

Germline V CDR1 and CDR2: LGHNA, YSLEER. The ends lost 2 bases at V and 10 bases at J; junction bases unmatched: 7. The CDR3 has 15 amino acids. This TCR was recovered from a man younger than 40 in good health. This rearrangement joins TRBV4-3 to TRBJ2-1; 11 nucleotides line up with TRBD2. Input material: blood. CDR3 residues: CASSQLAGGPQEQFF. The CDR3 DNA follows: TGCGCCAGCAGCCAACTAGCGGGGGGCCCTCAGGAGCAGTTCTTC.